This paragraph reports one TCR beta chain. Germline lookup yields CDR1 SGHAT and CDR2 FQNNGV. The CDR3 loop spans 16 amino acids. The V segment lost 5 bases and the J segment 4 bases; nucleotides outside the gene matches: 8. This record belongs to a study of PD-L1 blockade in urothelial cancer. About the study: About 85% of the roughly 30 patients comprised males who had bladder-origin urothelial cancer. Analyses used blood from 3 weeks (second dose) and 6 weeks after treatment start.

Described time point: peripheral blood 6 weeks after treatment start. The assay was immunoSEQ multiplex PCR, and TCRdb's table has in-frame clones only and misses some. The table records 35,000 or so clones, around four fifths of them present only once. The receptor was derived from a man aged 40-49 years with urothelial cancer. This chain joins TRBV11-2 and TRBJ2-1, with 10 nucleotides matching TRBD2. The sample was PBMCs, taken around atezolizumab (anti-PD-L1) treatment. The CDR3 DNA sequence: TGTGCCAGCAGCCTCAGAAGCGGGAGGGCTTACAATGAGCAGTTCTTC. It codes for CASSLRSGRAYNEQFF. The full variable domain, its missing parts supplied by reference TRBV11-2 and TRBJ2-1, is EAGVAQSPRYKIIEKRQSVAFWCNPISGHATLYWYQQILGQGPKLLIQFQNNGVVDDSQLPKDRFSAERLKGVDSTLKIQPAKLEDSAVYLCASSLRSGRAYNEQFFGPGTRLTVL.